This T cell receptor beta chain stems from a study of blood T cell repertoires in COVID-19. Study-level background: Material from acute and convalescent COVID-19 was sourced from the United States, Italy and Spain.

In the source study's methods: Amplification from reference gene primers served as the basis for estimated nucleated cell counts. Generated by immunoSEQ multiplex PCR, the TCRdb table keeps only in-frame clones and is missing some. The DNA gave D and trimming, while V, J and clone size come from that table. This table holds some 150,000 clones, about 91% found once. Trimming removed 6 bases at V and 3 bases at J, with 23 bases between. The CDR3 sequence is 17 residues long. In germline, CDR1 is LNHNV, CDR2 YYDKDF (reference sequence). J is TRBJ1-2 and V is TRBV15; tentatively, D is TRBD1 (5 bases). The TCR comes from a woman aged 60-75 years who had recovered from COVID-19. The source material was peripheral blood. The CDR3 loop is CATRSQDTTDAYYGYTF. CDR3 nucleotide sequence: TGTGCCACCAGGAGTCAGGACACCACGGACGCTTACTATGGCTACACCTTC. Using reference TRBV15 and TRBJ1-2 for the parts outside the CDR3, the full variable domain is DAMVIQNPRYQVTQFGKPVTLSCSQTLNHNVMYWYQQKSSQAPKLLFHYYDKDFNNEADTPDNFQSRRPNTSFCFLDIRSPGLGDTAMYLCATRSQDTTDAYYGYTFGSGTRLTVV.